This T cell receptor beta chain was captured in a study of early T cells in non-severe SARS-CoV-2 infection. This clonotype was counted many times. The CDR3 totals 12 residues. Between the trimmed V and J ends, which lost 4 bases and 6 bases, there was a span of 10 bases. The germline gives CDR1 SQVTM, CDR2 ANQGSEA. Individual cDNA molecules carried attached unique molecular identifiers. TCRdb redid the calling of the 5' RACE reads with MiXCR, one entry per CDR3 protein. The table shows about 34,000 distinct CDR3 sequences, with approximately 6% occurring only once. The rearrangement links TRBV29-1 to TRBJ2-1, with a weak D call TRBD1 (6 bases). Sequenced: whole blood. This TCR derives from an adult who was a healthcare worker with PCR-confirmed SARS-CoV-2 infection or an uninfected control (not recorded which). The CDR3 protein is CSVVRRGNEQFF. Written as DNA, the CDR3 is TGCAGCGTTGTTCGCAGGGGCAATGAGCAGTTCTTC.